Presented here are 32 T cell receptor beta chains from one specimen sequenced in a study of PD-L1 blockade in urothelial cancer. This table comes from immunoSEQ multiplex PCR, and its TCRdb copy is limited to in-frame clones, with some not included. The table records tens of thousands of clones, 84% of them present only once. This specimen consisted of PBMCs, obtained around atezolizumab (anti-PD-L1) treatment. The receptors originated from a man aged 65 to 79 with urothelial cancer.

The chain combines TRBV19 with TRBJ2-4; 8 bases match TRBD2. The CDR3 is 18 residues long. V lost 3 bases and J lost 2; bases outside the gene matches: 12. CDR1 LNHDA and CDR2 SQIVND come from the germline V gene (reference sequence). The CDR3 here is CASSIDVAGTASKNIQYF. Written as DNA, the CDR3 is TGTGCCAGTAGTATCGACGTAGCGGGAACCGCCTCCAAAAACATTCAGTACTTC.

The V gene is TRBV11-2, the J gene TRBJ1-4, with TRBD1 identical over 10 bases. The CDR3 spans 14 residues. V was pared by 6 bases and J by 8 bases, with 6 bases of the junction left unmatched. The germline V gene has CDR1 SGHAT and CDR2 FQNNGV. The CDR3 region has the DNA TGTGCCAGCAGTCCGACAGGGGGCATGGAAAAACTGTTTTTT. This codes for CASSPTGGMEKLFF.

The V call is TRBV4-1, the J call TRBJ2-5, with 11 nucleotides matching TRBD2. The J call may be wrong; the DNA end is better matched by TRBJ2-7. In germline, CDR1 is MGHRA, CDR2 YSYEKL. The CDR3 totals 16 residues. The DNA of the CDR3 is TGCGCCAGCAGCCAAGATACTAGCGGGAGCTCCTACGAGCAGTACTTC. This codes for CASSQDTSGSSYEQYF.

CDR3 region: CASSWRVGGANVLTF. CDR3 in DNA: TGTGCCAGCAGCTGGAGGGTAGGGGGGGCCAACGTCCTGACTTTC. The J gene is TRBJ2-6, the V gene TRBV11-2; D possibly corresponds to TRBD2 (6 bases). The CDR3 covers 15 residues. The V end lost 4 bases, the J end lost 4 bases, and 11 bases lay between the germline ends. Germline-derived CDR1 and CDR2 are SGHAT and FQNNGV.

In its sample, this clone was seen once. The chain couples TRBV30 to TRBJ2-7; 7 positions match TRBD1. The CDR3 sequence is 13 residues long. Trimming cost V 4 bases and J 5 bases; bases outside gene matches: 8. Looked up from germline, CDR1 is GTSNPN and CDR2 is SVGIG (reference sequence). The CDR3 nucleotides are TGTGCCTGGATGGGAGACAGGGTTCACGAGCAGTACTTC. Protein: CAWMGDRVHEQYF.

This chain links TRBV19 with TRBJ1-5; no clear D gene. The germline CDR1 and CDR2 sequences are LNHDA and SQIVND (reference sequence). Trimming took off 7 bases at V and 1 base at J, with 17 bases between the two ends. The CDR3 length is 16 residues. In DNA, the CDR3 is TGTGCCAGTAACCCGAGGGTAGGGTTGAGCAATCAGCCCCAGCATTTT. Translating gives CASNPRVGLSNQPQHF.

This chain links TRBV19 with TRBJ2-2; no clear D. V lost 6 bases and J lost 6, with 17 bases in between. Looked up from germline, CDR1 is LNHDA and CDR2 is SQIVND (reference sequence). There are 15 residues in the CDR3. DNA of the CDR3: TGTGCCAGTAGCACCCCTCGACAACCGGCCGGGGAGCTGTTTTTT. This gives the protein CASSTPRQPAGELFF.

The chain links TRBV4-1 to TRBJ2-1, with TRBD2 matching 12 bases. J gave up 6 bases and V 1 base, and 7 bases lay outside the gene matches. CDR3 length: 17 residues. Germline V gene lookup returns CDR1 MGHRA and CDR2 YSYEKL. CDR3 DNA: TGCGCCAGCAGCCAAGGTCGGGCTAGCGGGAGGGCCAATGAGCAGTTCTTC. As protein: CASSQGRASGRANEQFF.

The CDR3 loop reads CASSLGERLAGVDQETQYF. The CDR3 DNA follows: TGCGCCAGCAGCTTGGGGGAGAGACTAGCGGGAGTAGACCAAGAGACCCAGTACTTC. This sequence joins TRBV5-1 and TRBJ2-5; 12 positions agree with TRBD2. This CDR3 region has 19 residues. CDR1 and CDR2 from the germline V gene are SGHRS and YFSETQ. J gave up 0 bases and V 0 bases, and 9 bases lay outside the gene matches.

The chain recombines TRBV7-6 with TRBJ1-1; TRBD1 aligns across 8 bases. The trim removed 4 bases at V and 1 base at J, leaving 14 bases unmatched. Germline-derived CDR1 and CDR2 are SGHVS and FNYEAQ. The CDR3 length is 18 residues. DNA for the CDR3: TGTGCCAGCAGCTCCGTCAGGGGGCCCCAATTTCAGAACACTGAAGCTTTCTTT. It yields the protein CASSSVRGPQFQNTEAFF.

The chain couples TRBV18 to TRBJ2-7, with 11 bases lining up with TRBD2. With 3 bases clipped from V and 2 bases from J, the junction kept 9 bases outside the gene matches. This CDR3 comprises 17 residues. Germline V lookup: CDR1 KGHSH, CDR2 LQKENI. CDR3 in DNA: TGTGCCAGCTCACCTCCGGGACTAGCGGTAAAGGCCTACGAGCAGTACTTC. Its translation: CASSPPGLAVKAYEQYF.

The chain couples TRBV6-1 to TRBJ1-2; D gene uncertain. CDR1 and CDR2 from the germline V gene are MNHNS and SASEGT. The germline V and J ends were trimmed by 2 bases and 4 bases, with 8 bases remaining between them. CDR3 length: 13 amino acids. In DNA, the CDR3 is TGTGCCAGCAGTGAATCCCTCCCCTATGGCTACACCTTC. Residues: CASSESLPYGYTF.

J is TRBJ2-2 and V is TRBV6-4; 8 bases are shared with TRBD2. V dropped 6 bases and J dropped 2; count of bases not matched to a gene: 2. This CDR3 spans 14 amino acids. Germline-derived CDR1 and CDR2 are MRHNA and SNTAGT. CDR3 bases: TGTGCCAGCAGCGCGGGAGGCAACACCGGGGAGCTGTTTTTT. This encodes CASSAGGNTGELFF.

The rearrangement joins TRBV7-2 to TRBJ2-2; the match to TRBD2 covers 9 bases. CDR3 length: 16 residues. V lost 5 bases to trimming and J lost 4 bases; unmatched junction nucleotides: 8. CDR1 is SGHTA and CDR2 is FQGNSA in the germline V gene. CDR3: CASSKEASGITGELFF. Written as DNA, the CDR3 is TGTGCCAGCAGCAAGGAAGCTAGCGGGATCACCGGGGAGCTGTTTTTT. Complete variable domain (other parts from reference TRBV7-2 and TRBJ2-2): GAGVSQSPSNKVTEKGKDVELRCDPISGHTALYWYRQSLGQGLEFLIYFQGNSAPDKSGLPSDRFSAERTGGSVSTLTIQRTQQEDSAVYLCASSKEASGITGELFFGEGSRLTVL.

V and J are TRBV7-3 and TRBJ2-1; the match to TRBD2 covers 8 bases. V lost 5 bases, J lost 6 bases, and 6 bases stayed unmatched. Germline V gene data show CDR1 as SGHTA and CDR2 as FQGTGA. The CDR3 length is 14 residues. The CDR3 here is CASSIFGTSNEQFF. CDR3 coding DNA: TGTGCCAGCAGCATATTCGGGACTAGCAATGAGCAGTTCTTC.

This chain links TRBV6-5 with TRBJ2-1; TRBD2 is a possible D gene (5 bases). CDR3 size: 15 residues. V lost 2 bases, J lost 3 bases, and 11 bases lay in between. Germline CDR1 is MNHEY and CDR2 is SVGAGI. The CDR3 DNA follows: TGTGCCAGCAGTTACATAGCTAGCCGCTACAATGAGCAGTTCTTC. Protein: CASSYIASRYNEQFF.

The chain combines TRBV11-2 with TRBJ2-1; 8 nucleotides agree with TRBD2. This CDR3 spans 14 amino acids. The germline CDR1 and CDR2 sequences are SGHAT and FQNNGV. J lost 7 bases, V lost 1 base, and 3 bases had no gene match. This chain's CDR3 is CASSLAGGINEQFF. CDR3 DNA sequence: TGTGCCAGCAGCTTAGCGGGAGGGATAAATGAGCAGTTCTTC.

V and J are TRBV19 and TRBJ1-1; D call uncertain. The CDR3 has 18 amino acids. From germline, CDR1 is LNHDA and CDR2 SQIVND (reference sequence). Trimming removed 5 bases from V and 0 bases from J, with 22 bases in between. The CDR3 DNA reads as TGTGCCAGTAGTCCCCGTGATAGGTTACCCGGGGTGAACACTGAAGCTTTCTTT. This encodes CASSPRDRLPGVNTEAFF.

The V gene is TRBV2, the J gene TRBJ2-2; possibly TRBD2 for D (7 bases). The V end lost 0 bases, the J end lost 4 bases, and 9 bases lay between the germline ends. This CDR3 has 15 amino acids. Germline V gene sequence: CDR1 SNHLY, CDR2 FYNNEI. This chain's CDR3 is CASSEAGGRTGELFF. The DNA for the CDR3 is TGTGCCAGCAGTGAAGCGGGGGGGCGCACCGGGGAGCTGTTTTTT.

The chain carries TRBV7-6 and TRBJ2-5; D gene unclear. The V gene's germline CDR1 is SGHVS and CDR2 FNYEAQ. Trimming took off 2 bases at V and 2 bases at J, with 12 bases between the two ends. The CDR3 is 15 amino acids. The chain's CDR3 is CASSLISATQETQYF. The CDR3 coding sequence is TGTGCCAGCAGCTTAATCTCCGCGACACAAGAGACCCAGTACTTC.

This clone was detected a few times. The chain couples TRBV7-8 to TRBJ2-1, with TRBD2 identical over 8 bases. The CDR3 sequence is 17 residues long. Looked up from germline, CDR1 is SGHVS and CDR2 is FQNEAQ. Trimming cost V 2 bases and J 0 bases; bases outside gene matches: 6. Here the CDR3 reads CASSLLTGGSSYNEQFF. CDR3 DNA: TGTGCCAGCAGCTTATTGACGGGGGGGAGCTCCTACAATGAGCAGTTCTTC.

This sequence joins TRBV28 and TRBJ2-5, with TRBD2 matching over 7 bases. The CDR3 is made up of 14 amino acids. Looked up from germline, CDR1 is MDHEN and CDR2 is SYDVKM. J was trimmed by 5 bases and V by 6 bases; bases with no gene match: 9. The CDR3 sequence: CASRRGLVAETQYF. DNA of the CDR3: TGTGCCAGCAGGCGCGGACTAGTCGCGGAGACCCAGTACTTC.

J is TRBJ2-7 and V is TRBV6-5; TRBD1 matches at 11 bases. The germline CDR1 and CDR2 sequences are MNHEY and SVGAGI. The CDR3 has 15 residues. The trim removed 5 bases at V and 4 bases at J, leaving 7 bases unmatched. The DNA for the CDR3 is TGTGCCAGCAGTATCCTCCGGGACAGGGGGTACGAGCAGTACTTC. This encodes CASSILRDRGYEQYF.

Sample share makes this clone medium-sized (0.01 to 0.1%). The chain joins TRBV2 to TRBJ2-1, with TRBD2 matching 10 bases. This CDR3 is 15 amino acids long. CDR1 and CDR2 (germline): SNHLY, FYNNEI. The ends lost 4 bases at V and 3 bases at J; junction bases unmatched: 3. CDR3 bases: TGTGCCAGCAGTGCTGGACTAGCGGACTACAATGAGCAGTTCTTC. Amino acid sequence: CASSAGLADYNEQFF.

V and J are TRBV28 and TRBJ1-5; the D gene is possibly TRBD1 (5 bases). Between the trimmed V and J ends, which lost 6 bases and 1 base, there was a span of 16 bases. The germline gives CDR1 MDHEN, CDR2 SYDVKM. The CDR3 loop spans 16 amino acids. The DNA of the CDR3 is TGTGCCAGCAGCTACCCCGGGGGTCGGAGCAATCAGCCCCAGCATTTT. Translating gives CASSYPGGRSNQPQHF.

This rearrangement joins TRBV7-6 to TRBJ2-7; 10 nucleotides match TRBD2. Germline V gives CDR1 SGHVS, CDR2 FNYEAQ. The CDR3 runs to 14 residues. V trimming: 3 bases; J trimming: 8 bases; junction bases outside the gene matches: 7. The CDR3 loop is CASSLGELAGQQYF. DNA of the CDR3: TGTGCCAGCAGCTTGGGGGAACTAGCGGGGCAGCAGTACTTC.

This chain connects TRBV6-5 to TRBJ1-1, with 10 bases aligning to TRBD1. This CDR3 spans 15 amino acids. The V and J ends lost 6 bases and 1 base, in that order; junction bases with no gene match: 5. Germline loops: CDR1 MNHEY, CDR2 SVGAGI. CDR3 nucleotides: TGTGCCAGCAGCCTGGACAGGGGGGCGAACACTGAAGCTTTCTTT. It yields the protein CASSLDRGANTEAFF.

This clone was picked up a small number of times. J is TRBJ1-1 and V is TRBV6-6; D unresolved. CDR1 is MNHNY and CDR2 is SVGAGI in the germline V gene (reference sequence). This CDR3 is 11 amino acids long. V lost 6 bases and J lost 2, with 4 bases in between. The CDR3 DNA follows: TGTGCCAGCAGCATTAACACTGAAGCTTTCTTT. The encoded protein is CASSINTEAFF.

V and J are TRBV5-4 and TRBJ2-6; 8 bases map to TRBD1. This CDR3 contains 18 residues. The germline gives CDR1 SGHNT, CDR2 YYREEE (reference sequence). V gave up 4 bases and J gave up 0 bases; unmatched junction bases: 9. In nucleotides, the CDR3 is TGTGCCAGCAGCGAGCTCCCGGGACAGGTCTCTGGGGCCAACGTCCTGACTTTC. Amino acids: CASSELPGQVSGANVLTF.

The chain recombines TRBV4-1 with TRBJ1-2; weak D call: TRBD1 (6 bases). V lost 0 bases, J lost 7 bases, and 12 bases lay in between. CDR1 and CDR2 (germline): MGHRA, YSYEKL. The CDR3 loop spans 14 amino acids. CDR3 bases: TGCGCCAGCAGCCAAGAACAGGGTACGGGTGGCTACACCTTC. Residues: CASSQEQGTGGYTF.

This clone appeared a few times. CDR3 loop: CASSEGQGSYEQYF. CDR3 coding DNA: TGTGCCAGCAGCGAAGGGCAGGGAAGCTACGAGCAGTACTTC. The rearrangement joins TRBV9 to TRBJ2-7, with a possible D match to TRBD1 (5 bases). Trimming cost V 3 bases and J 3 bases, with 13 bases left between them. Germline CDR1 and CDR2: SGDLS and YYNGEE. The CDR3 is 14 amino acids.

CDR3 nucleotides: TGTGCCAGCAGTTTACCCCGGGGATTTGGAGCCCGCTCCTACAATGAGCAGTTCTTC. Amino acid sequence: CASSLPRGFGARSYNEQFF. The rearrangement joins TRBV27 to TRBJ2-1; D may be TRBD2 (5 bases). Germline CDR1 MNHEY, CDR2 SMNVEV (reference sequence). The ends were cut back, 2 bases at V and 0 bases at J, with 20 bases in the middle. The CDR3 totals 19 residues.